One sample yielded the 22 T cell receptor beta chains listed below, sequenced in a study of cytomegalovirus exposure and HLA in healthy donors. Vbeta (60) and Jbeta (13) primers were used in the PCR. Sequencing used immunoSEQ multiplex PCR; TCRdb keeps in-frame clones, though not all of them. The sample records roughly 110,000 clones, about 70% being singletons. Sequenced sample: PBMCs. The receptors come from a female donor in good health and CMV-seronegative.

The rearrangement joins TRBV7-9 to TRBJ1-2; D may be TRBD1 (5 bases). The germline V and J ends were trimmed by 5 bases and 12 bases, with 13 bases remaining between them. The CDR3 extends over 11 amino acids. Looked up from germline, CDR1 is SEHNR and CDR2 is FQNEAQ (reference sequence). CDR3 bases: TGTGCCAGCAGCCCCGGCAGGGTCCACACCTTC. Translating gives CASSPGRVHTF.

This clone was observed a few times. One junction end disagrees with the germline gene, perhaps due to a read error. The chain couples TRBV5-4 to TRBJ2-1; 11 nucleotides line up with TRBD2. Germline-derived CDR1 and CDR2 are SGHNT and YYREEE (reference sequence). The CDR3 spans 15 residues. CDR3 nucleotide sequence: TGCGCCAGCAGCTTCGGGACTAGCGGTGAGAATGAGCAGTTCTTC. It specifies CASSFGTSGENEQFF.

This clone was counted ten times or more. The chain is built from TRBV6-5 and TRBJ1-3; TRBD1 matches at 10 bases. CDR1 and CDR2 from the germline V gene are MNHEY and SVGAGI. J was trimmed by 7 bases and V by 0 bases; bases with no gene match: 3. CDR3 length: 15 residues. CDR3 in amino acids: CASSYSDRGRNTIYF. CDR3 sequence (DNA): TGTGCCAGCAGTTACTCGGACAGGGGGAGGAACACCATATATTTT.

The chain links TRBV14 to TRBJ2-3; maybe TRBD2 (6 bases). This CDR3 has 16 residues. V lost 0 bases and J 0 bases, leaving 10 bases between the germline ends. Germline V gene lookup returns CDR1 SGHDN and CDR2 FVKESK. CDR3 in DNA: TGTGCCAGCAGCCAAGATGTACTAGCTAGCACAGATACGCAGTATTTT. It translates to CASSQDVLASTDTQYF.

The chain carries TRBV13 and TRBJ2-1; D is possibly TRBD1 (6 bases). The germline V gene encodes CDR1 PRHDT and CDR2 FYEKMQ (reference sequence). CDR3 size: 16 residues. Trimming left V 2 bases short and J 6 bases short, with 17 bases between. CDR3 sequence: CASSLWGQGGSNEQFF. In DNA, the CDR3 is TGTGCCAGCAGCTTATGGGGCCAAGGGGGTTCCAATGAGCAGTTCTTC.

The rearrangement links TRBV7-3 to TRBJ2-1; 7 nucleotides align to TRBD2. Germline CDR1 is SGHTA and CDR2 is FQGTGA. The CDR3 sequence is 17 residues long. V trimming: 5 bases; J trimming: 7 bases; junction bases outside the gene matches: 17. The chain's CDR3 is CASSPGFRGGVGNEQFF. Here the CDR3 DNA reads TGTGCCAGCAGCCCCGGGTTCCGGGGAGGGGTAGGGAATGAGCAGTTCTTC.

This clone was detected only a few times. This CDR3 reads CAWSVSNSLQFF. CDR3 coding DNA: TGTGCCTGGAGTGTGAGTAACTCCCTGCAGTTCTTC. The gene calls are TRBV30 and TRBJ2-1; no reliable D call. Trimming pared 0 bases from V and 12 bases from J, leaving 12 bases between. Germline V gene data show CDR1 as GTSNPN and CDR2 as SVGIG (reference sequence). CDR3 length equals 12 residues. Variable domain in full (rest from reference TRBV30 and TRBJ2-1): SQTIHQWPATLVQPVGSPLSLECTVEGTSNPNLYWYRQAAGRGLQLLFYSVGIGQISSEVPQNLSASRPQDRQFILSSKKLLLSDSGFYLCAWSVSNSLQFFGPGTRLTVL.

The chain is built from TRBV4-1 and TRBJ2-5, with D maybe TRBD2 (6 bases). The DNA end lines up better with TRBJ2-7; the J call may be wrong. This CDR3 contains 14 residues. Per the germline V gene, CDR1 is MGHRA and CDR2 is YSYEKL. CDR3 protein: CASSPAGSHYEQYF. In DNA, the CDR3 is TGCGCCAGCAGCCCGGCCGGGAGCCACTACGAGCAGTACTTC.

The chain joins TRBV4-1 to TRBJ1-1; maybe TRBD1 (6 bases). Trimming took off 0 bases at V and 1 base at J, with 12 bases between the two ends. The CDR3 extends over 16 amino acids. The germline V gene encodes CDR1 MGHRA and CDR2 YSYEKL. The DNA of the CDR3 is TGCGCCAGCAGCCAAGATCCCACAGGGTCGAACACTGAAGCTTTCTTT. This encodes CASSQDPTGSNTEAFF.

This clone has a handful of counts. This sequence joins TRBV4-1 and TRBJ2-3; TRBD2 aligns across 15 bases. Trimming took 4 bases from V and 3 from J; bases not matched to a gene: 11. This CDR3 has 19 amino acids. CDR1 and CDR2 from the germline V gene are MGHRA and YSYEKL. DNA for the CDR3: TGCGCCAGCAGCCCCGGACTAGCGGGAGGGCCTAAAAAAACAGATACGCAGTATTTT. Protein product: CASSPGLAGGPKKTDTQYF.

The chain recombines TRBV18 with TRBJ1-2; TRBD1 is a possible D gene (5 bases). V was pared by 6 bases and J by 4 bases, with 18 bases between. This CDR3 contains 15 residues. Germline V gene sequence: CDR1 KGHSH, CDR2 LQKENI. The CDR3 DNA sequence: TGTGCCAGCTCCCCGGTCAGGCAGGGACTCTATGGCTACACCTTC. Its translation: CASSPVRQGLYGYTF.

The rearrangement uses TRBV28 and TRBJ1-4; D unclear. CDR1 is MDHEN and CDR2 is SYDVKM in the germline V gene. V was clipped by 8 bases and J by 5 bases, with 15 bases between them. There are 14 residues in the CDR3. The CDR3 DNA reads as TGTGCCAGCCGGCGGGGAGACTTAAATGAAAAACTGTTTTTT. Translation gives CASRRGDLNEKLFF. The full variable domain, with the rest looked up from reference TRBV28 and TRBJ1-4, is DVKVTQSSRYLVKRTGEKVFLECVQDMDHENMFWYRQDPGLGLRLIYFSYDVKMKEKGDIPEGYSVSREKKERFSLILESASTNQTSMYLCASRRGDLNEKLFFGSGTQLSVL.

As DNA, the CDR3 is TGTGCCAGCAGTGTTTCTCAGACTAATGAAAAACTGTTTTTT. This codes for CASSVSQTNEKLFF. The rearrangement uses TRBV2 and TRBJ1-4; D gene uncertain. Germline-derived CDR1 and CDR2 are SNHLY and FYNNEI. V was pared by 4 bases and J by 2 bases, with 8 bases between. The CDR3 is 14 residues long.

The V gene is TRBV11-3, the J gene TRBJ1-2; D gene unclear. From germline, CDR1 is SGHNT and CDR2 YENEEA. V gave up 0 bases and J gave up 8 bases, with 22 bases separating them. The CDR3 totals 17 residues. The CDR3 DNA reads TGTGCCAGCAGCTTAGATCCGTTCGCTACGGGTTCGGGGGGCTACACCTTC. Translation: CASSLDPFATGSGGYTF.

The V call is TRBV7-9, the J call TRBJ2-5; TRBD2 agrees at 7 bases. V shed 3 bases, J shed 5 bases, and the junction held 6 bases outside the gene matches. The CDR3 covers 14 residues. Germline CDR1 is SEHNR and CDR2 is FQNEAQ (reference sequence). The CDR3 is CASSFGLDLETQYF. The CDR3, as DNA: TGTGCCAGCAGCTTTGGACTAGATTTGGAGACCCAGTACTTC.

This chain uses TRBV6-5 with TRBJ2-2, with 11 nucleotides matching TRBD1. This CDR3 has 15 amino acids. Germline V gene sequence: CDR1 MNHEY, CDR2 SVGAGI. Trimming took 11 bases from V and 6 from J; bases not matched to a gene: 11. CDR3 nucleotide sequence: TGTGCCGCCGGGAGGGGGACAGGGGGTCCCGGGGAGCTGTTTTTT. Translation: CAAGRGTGGPGELFF.

The V gene is TRBV5-4, the J gene TRBJ2-7, with 13 bases identical to TRBD2. Trimming cost V 4 bases and J 6 bases; bases outside gene matches: 13. Germline CDR1 reads SGHNT; CDR2 reads YYREEE (reference sequence). The length of the CDR3 is 17 residues. The CDR3 DNA reads TGTGCCAGCAGCCAGACTAGCGGGAGGATAGTCGGGCGCGAGCAGTACTTC. Its translation: CASSQTSGRIVGREQYF. Complete variable domain (other parts from reference TRBV5-4 and TRBJ2-7): ETGVTQSPTHLIKTRGQQVTLRCSSQSGHNTVSWYQQALGQGPQFIFQYYREEENGRGNFPPRFSGLQFPNYSSELNVNALELDDSALYLCASSQTSGRIVGREQYFGPGTRLTVT.

This rearrangement joins TRBV30 to TRBJ2-1; TRBD2 aligns across 11 bases. This CDR3 has 15 residues. V was pared by 4 bases and J by 3 bases, with 5 bases of the junction left unmatched. The germline V gene has CDR1 GTSNPN and CDR2 SVGIG (reference sequence). Written as DNA, the CDR3 is TGTGCCTGGAACCCCGGGACTAGCGGCTACAATGAGCAGTTCTTC. Its protein product is CAWNPGTSGYNEQFF.

The chain carries TRBV15 and TRBJ2-7, with TRBD2 as a possible D gene (6 bases). This CDR3 contains 16 residues. The germline V gene has CDR1 LNHNV and CDR2 YYDKDF (reference sequence). V was cut by 6 bases and J by 0 bases, with 18 bases left in between. The CDR3 loop reads CATSVQRAASSYEQYF. For the CDR3, the DNA is TGTGCCACCAGTGTCCAGCGGGCGGCAAGCTCCTACGAGCAGTACTTC.

The chain is built from TRBV7-2 and TRBJ2-5; 9 nucleotides line up with TRBD2. With V trimmed by 2 bases and J by 5 bases, 6 bases remained unmatched. Germline CDR1 SGHTA, CDR2 FQGNSA. There are 15 residues in the CDR3. CDR3 sequence: CASSLRREGGETQYF. In DNA, the CDR3 is TGTGCCAGCAGCTTACGGCGGGAGGGAGGGGAGACCCAGTACTTC.

The chain joins TRBV19 to TRBJ1-5; tentatively, D is TRBD1 (5 bases). The CDR3 covers 17 residues. CDR1 is LNHDA, CDR2 SQIVND, per germline (reference sequence). V shed 7 bases and J shed 2 bases, with 21 bases lying between them. CDR3 nucleotide sequence: TGTGCCAGTATCCCGAGGTCAGGGTGGATCGGCAATCAGCCCCAGCATTTT. This gives the protein CASIPRSGWIGNQPQHF.

This clone showed up just a few times. This chain uses TRBV5-6 with TRBJ2-3; D gene ambiguous. Germline V gives CDR1 SGHDT, CDR2 YYEEEE. CDR3 length: 12 residues. The V end was cut by 0 bases, the J end by 6 bases, with 5 bases between. CDR3 protein: CASSLGRDTQYF. The CDR3 DNA sequence: TGTGCCAGCAGCTTGGGGCGGGATACGCAGTATTTT.